Each of the 5 T cell receptor beta chains below was sequenced from the same sample in a study of shared T cell receptors in the human thymus (dated by TCRdb to the early 2020s). Library preparation was by the immunoSEQ multiplex PCR assay. TCRdb took over this immuneACCESS table, retaining in-frame rearrangements with V and J assigned. Such tables are incomplete; in checked studies, under half of the missing clones stem from an unresolved V gene, and the remainder is unexplained. A total of about 660,000 clones appear in this sample, 70% to 90% of them only once. 0.0094% of the sample belongs to the ten largest clones. The data also belong to a second study, concerning human thymus T cells.

Sequenced material: thymocytes. The receptors here all came from a boy less than two years old with a congenital heart defect. Donor details come from another sample of the same person, matched by shared clones.

This chain links TRBV7-2 with TRBJ1-5; D not certain. Germline V gene lookup returns CDR1 SGHTA and CDR2 FQGNSA. This CDR3 spans 16 amino acids. The V end was cut by 5 bases, the J end by 2 bases, with 16 bases between. CDR3 region: CASSPSVGAGNQPQHF. For the CDR3, the DNA is TGTGCCAGCAGCCCCTCGGTCGGCGCGGGCAATCAGCCCCAGCATTTT.

The chain links TRBV4-2 to TRBJ1-6; tentatively, D is TRBD1 (5 bases). Trimming shortened V by 4 bases and J by 4 bases, and 20 bases separated the two germline ends. From germline, CDR1 is LGHNA and CDR2 YNFKEQ. The CDR3 sequence is 18 residues long. The CDR3 here is CASSLRTERGPYNSPLHF. DNA for the CDR3: TGTGCCAGCAGCCTTCGGACCGAAAGGGGCCCTTATAATTCACCCCTCCACTTT.

The chain couples TRBV28 to TRBJ2-7, with 9 bases fitting TRBD2. The CDR3 is made up of 15 amino acids. The ends lost 7 bases at V and 4 bases at J; junction bases unmatched: 11. CDR1 and CDR2 (germline): MDHEN, SYDVKM. CDR3 bases: TGTGCCAGCATAAAAAGTAGCGGGGGATGTTACGAGCAGTACTTC. Its translation is CASIKSSGGCYEQYF.

This clone came up a few times. Other DNA sequences in this sample translate to the same CDR3. The chain carries TRBV18 and TRBJ1-3; no reliable D call. This CDR3 region has 14 residues. V lost 3 bases and J lost 0, with 6 bases in between. Germline lookup yields CDR1 KGHSH and CDR2 LQKENI. CDR3: CASSPEGSGNTIYF. CDR3 DNA: TGTGCCAGCTCACCGGAGGGCTCTGGAAACACCATATATTTT. The whole variable domain, remainder taken from reference TRBV18 and TRBJ1-3, is NAGVMQNPRHLVRRRGQEARLRCSPMKGHSHVYWYRQLPEEGLKFMVYLQKENIIDESGMPKERFSAEFPKEGPSILRIQQVVRGDSAAYFCASSPEGSGNTIYFGEGSWLTVV.

CDR3 DNA sequence: TGTGCCAGCAGGCAAGCTAGGAGGACCGGTGGCTACACCTTC. Its protein is CASRQARRTGGYTF. The chain carries TRBV28 and TRBJ1-2; D unclear. CDR1 MDHEN and CDR2 SYDVKM come from the germline V gene. Trimming removed 6 bases from V and 7 bases from J, with 18 bases in between. The CDR3 totals 14 residues.